This T cell receptor beta chain was documented in a study of blood T cell repertoires in COVID-19. Clones were read by immunoSEQ multiplex PCR, and TCRdb kept only the in-frame ones, dropping some. The sample lists 270,000 or so clones; about 90% were seen once. The V end was cut by 4 bases, the J end by 0 bases, with 8 bases between. Per germline, CDR1 SGDLS and CDR2 YYNGEE. CDR3 length: 14 amino acids. The source is a woman aged 60-75 years with COVID-19, enrolled during active disease. Sequenced sample: peripheral blood. This chain uses TRBV9 with TRBJ1-3, with D maybe TRBD1 (5 bases). The CDR3 DNA reads as TGTGCCAGCAGCACGGACACCTCTGGAAACACCATATATTTT. Protein product: CASSTDTSGNTIYF.